The 17 T cell receptor beta chains below come from one sample, sequenced in a study of T cells in Graves' hyperthyroidism and ophthalmopathy. The CDR3 regions of TCR beta were amplified from RNA transcripts. The HTBI primer set was used in a first-round RT-PCR of the TCR CDR3. TCRdb used MiXCR to reprocess the multiplex PCR reads, holding one entry per CDR3 protein. The table includes approximately 370,000 distinct CDR3 sequences, about 15% detected once. What was sequenced was blood. These receptor sequences come from a woman aged 25-40 years with Graves' hyperthyroidism.

This clonotype has more than one count but fewer than ten. The chain recombines TRBV14 with TRBJ1-6; no definite D call. The CDR3 runs 14 residues. CDR1 SGHDN and CDR2 FVKESK come from the germline V gene. V lost 1 base to trimming and J lost 8 bases, with 9 bases between them. Here the CDR3 DNA reads TGTGCCAGCAGCCAAGGGATCCTCCATTCACCCCTCCACTTT. It encodes CASSQGILHSPLHF.

The chain carries TRBV28 and TRBJ1-2; tentative D call: TRBD1 (6 bases). With 5 bases removed from V and 5 bases from J, the gap between germline ends came to 15 bases. This CDR3 is 14 amino acids long. Per the germline V gene, CDR1 is MDHEN and CDR2 is SYDVKM. The CDR3, as DNA: TGTGCCAGCAGTAAAATACAGGGAAGGTATGGCTACACCTTC. Its translation: CASSKIQGRYGYTF.

The rearrangement joins TRBV9 to TRBJ1-1; tentatively, D is TRBD1 (5 bases). Germline V CDR1 and CDR2: SGDLS, YYNGEE. Trimming stripped 0 bases from V and 6 bases from J, with 12 bases between. The CDR3 spans 14 residues. CDR3 coding DNA: TGTGCCAGCAGCGTAGTTACTGGGGGGGCTGAAGCTTTCTTT. Its translation is CASSVVTGGAEAFF.

This clonotype was detected ten times or more. This chain connects TRBV3-1 to TRBJ2-7, with a tentative D call TRBD1 (6 bases). The germline gives CDR1 LGHDT, CDR2 YNNKEL (reference sequence). The CDR3 contains 16 residues. V lost 0 bases to trimming and J lost 3 bases, with 15 bases between them. CDR3 amino acids: CASSQDPGAYYYEQYF. Written as DNA, the CDR3 is TGTGCCAGCAGCCAAGACCCAGGGGCGTATTACTACGAGCAGTACTTC.

The genes are TRBV24-1 and TRBJ2-5; TRBD1 agrees at 10 bases. This CDR3 is 15 amino acids long. V was pared by 3 bases and J by 11 bases, with 11 bases of the junction left unmatched. CDR1 and CDR2 from the germline V gene are KGHDR and SFDVKD. The CDR3, as DNA: TGTGCCACCAGTGATCCCGGGACAGGGGCTTTGACGCAGTACTTC. Translation: CATSDPGTGALTQYF.

This clonotype turned up a few times. The chain recombines TRBV20-1 with TRBJ1-2; D call uncertain. The CDR3 sequence is 13 residues long. V was clipped by 0 bases and J by 8 bases, with 13 bases between them. Germline CDR1 DFQATT, CDR2 SNEGSKA (reference sequence). DNA for the CDR3: TGCAGTGCTAGAGAAGCACGGACCCTAGGCTACACCTTC. Its protein product is CSAREARTLGYTF.

This clonotype showed up many times. In DNA, the CDR3 is TGTGCCAGCAGCTGGGGAGGGGGTAACAATGAGCAGTTCTTC. Translated, it gives CASSWGGGNNEQFF. The chain recombines TRBV5-6 with TRBJ2-1, with a possible D match to TRBD2 (7 bases). V shed 3 bases and J shed 5 bases, with 12 bases lying between them. CDR1 and CDR2 (germline): SGHDT, YYEEEE. The CDR3 consists of 14 residues.

This clonotype was counted many times. In DNA form, the CDR3 reads TGTGCCAGCTCAGGGACAGGGGTCTCCGAGCAGTACTTC. This gives the protein CASSGTGVSEQYF. The chain employs TRBV18 and TRBJ2-7, with 10 nucleotides matching TRBD1. The CDR3 covers 13 residues. The V gene's germline CDR1 is KGHSH and CDR2 LQKENI. J gave up 6 bases and V 5 bases, and 4 bases lay outside the gene matches.

This clonotype was recorded at least ten times. The rearrangement joins TRBV24-1 to TRBJ2-5; 9 bases line up with TRBD1. The ends lost 3 bases at V and 2 bases at J; junction bases unmatched: 9. CDR3 size: 17 residues. The germline CDR1 and CDR2 sequences are KGHDR and SFDVKD. In DNA form, the CDR3 reads TGTGCCACCAGTGATCCTACCCTGACAGGGGGGCAAGAGACCCAGTACTTC. Translation gives CATSDPTLTGGQETQYF.

The sample holds many counts of this clonotype. The J gene is TRBJ2-3, the V gene TRBV6-5, with TRBD2 matching 8 bases. The CDR3 is 18 residues long. Germline CDR1 and CDR2: MNHEY and SVGAGI. V dropped 0 bases and J dropped 5; count of bases not matched to a gene: 13. The CDR3 is CASSYSVPVAGRRDTQYF. DNA for the CDR3: TGTGCCAGCAGTTACTCCGTCCCCGTAGCGGGGCGGAGAGATACGCAGTATTTT.

A remark on this clonotype: At one end the junction does not follow the germline gene, possibly because of a read error. As DNA, the CDR3 is TGTGCCAGCAGTTACTCGGGGGGGCCAATCAAAGATACGCAGTGTTTT. As protein: CASSYSGGPIKDTQCF. V and J are TRBV2 and TRBJ2-3; 8 positions agree with TRBD2. Germline V gene data show CDR1 as SNHLY and CDR2 as FYNNEI. There are 16 residues in the CDR3.

The chain joins TRBV6-5 to TRBJ2-4; D is undetermined. Germline V gene sequence: CDR1 MNHEY, CDR2 SVGAGI. The CDR3 runs to 16 residues. The V end lost 2 bases, the J end lost 0 bases, and 11 bases lay between the germline ends. CDR3: CASSYQLMLAKNIQYF. The CDR3, as DNA: TGTGCCAGCAGTTACCAACTTATGCTAGCCAAAAACATTCAGTACTTC.

This chain uses TRBV19 with TRBJ1-5, with 7 positions matching TRBD1. CDR1 LNHDA and CDR2 SQIVND come from the germline V gene (reference sequence). Losses at the gene ends were 8 bases for V and 1 base for J; bases not matched to a gene: 8. The CDR3 spans 15 residues. CDR3 nucleotides: TGTGCCAGTCGTACGGGAGGGGGCAGCAATCAGCCCCAGCATTTT. Translation gives CASRTGGGSNQPQHF.

This clonotype was recorded at least ten times. The chain has TRBV20-1 and TRBJ2-3; 8 bases match TRBD2. After removal of 0 bases from V and 2 bases from J, the junction contained 7 bases not matched to a gene. CDR1 DFQATT and CDR2 SNEGSKA come from the germline V gene (reference sequence). This CDR3 contains 16 residues. CDR3 coding DNA: TGCAGTGCTAGAGATTTTTTAGCGGGGTACACAGATACGCAGTATTTT. Its protein product is CSARDFLAGYTDTQYF.

The table lists this clonotype with many counts. The genes are TRBV2 and TRBJ2-7, with D maybe TRBD2 (6 bases). The germline gives CDR1 SNHLY, CDR2 FYNNEI. CDR3 length: 15 residues. V lost 6 bases, J lost 5 bases, and 20 bases lay in between. The CDR3 protein is CASSYGTYYTDEQYF. The CDR3 DNA reads TGTGCCAGCAGCTACGGGACTTATTATACCGACGAGCAGTACTTC.

This clonotype was seen ten or more times. The V and J genes are TRBV7-8 and TRBJ2-1; D is perhaps TRBD1 (6 bases). CDR3 size: 17 residues. Between the trimmed V and J ends, which lost 5 bases and 0 bases, there was a span of 17 bases. Germline V gene lookup returns CDR1 SGHVS and CDR2 FQNEAQ. The DNA of the CDR3 is TGTGCCAGCAGCGCTACACTAGGGGGTAGCTCCTACAATGAGCAGTTCTTC. Its protein product is CASSATLGGSSYNEQFF.

The V gene is TRBV9, the J gene TRBJ2-3; 10 nucleotides align to TRBD2. V lost 1 base to trimming and J lost 6 bases; unmatched junction nucleotides: 5. Per germline, CDR1 SGDLS and CDR2 YYNGEE. This CDR3 comprises 15 residues. As DNA, the CDR3 is TGTGCCAGCAGCGTACAGCGGGAGGGCAGGGATACGCAGTATTTT. Protein: CASSVQREGRDTQYF.